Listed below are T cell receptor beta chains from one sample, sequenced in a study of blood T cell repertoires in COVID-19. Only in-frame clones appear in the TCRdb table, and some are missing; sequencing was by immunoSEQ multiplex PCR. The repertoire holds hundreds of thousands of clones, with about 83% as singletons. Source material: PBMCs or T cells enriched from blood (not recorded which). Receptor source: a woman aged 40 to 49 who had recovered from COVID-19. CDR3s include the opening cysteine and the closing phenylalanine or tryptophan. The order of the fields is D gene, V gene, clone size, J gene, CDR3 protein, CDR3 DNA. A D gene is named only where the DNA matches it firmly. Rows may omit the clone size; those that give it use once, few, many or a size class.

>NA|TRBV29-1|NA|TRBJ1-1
CSGGLGQNTEAFF
TGCAGCGGTGGATTAGGACAGAACACTGAAGCTTTCTTT
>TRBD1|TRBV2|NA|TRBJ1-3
CASSAAGGRGNTIYF
TGTGCCAGCAGTGCTGCAGGGGGCCGGGGAAACACCATATATTTT
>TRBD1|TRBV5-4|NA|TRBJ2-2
CASSPDRGKWAGELFF
TGTGCCAGCAGCCCCGACAGGGGAAAATGGGCCGGGGAGCTGTTTTTT
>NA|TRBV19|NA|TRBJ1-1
CASSPRGGRTEAFF
TGTGCCAGTAGTCCAAGGGGGGGACGGACTGAAGCTTTCTTT
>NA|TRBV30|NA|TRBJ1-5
CAWSVNLNQPQHF
TGTGCCTGGAGTGTAAATTTAAATCAGCCCCAGCATTTT
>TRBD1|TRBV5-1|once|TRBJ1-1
CASSQQGTNTEAFF
TGCGCCAGCAGCCAACAGGGGACGAACACTGAAGCTTTCTTT
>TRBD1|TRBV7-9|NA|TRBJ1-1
CASSPETGVTEAFF
TGTGCCAGCAGCCCAGAGACAGGGGTTACTGAAGCTTTCTTT
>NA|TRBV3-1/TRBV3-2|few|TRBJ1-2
CASSQVQGGYTF
TGTGCCAGCAGCCAAGTTCAGGGCGGCTACACCTTC
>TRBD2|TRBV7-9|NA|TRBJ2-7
CASRKAGLRTYEQYF
TGTGCCAGCAGAAAGGCGGGACTAAGGACCTACGAGCAGTACTTC
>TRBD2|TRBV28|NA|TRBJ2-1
CASSFTGGDNEQFF
TGTGCCAGCAGTTTTACGGGAGGGGACAATGAGCAGTTCTTC
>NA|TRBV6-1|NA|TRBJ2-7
CASSEYFRGRSSYEQYF
TGTGCCAGCAGTGAATACTTTAGGGGAAGATCCTCCTACGAGCAGTACTTC
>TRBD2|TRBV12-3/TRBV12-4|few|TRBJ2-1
CASGTSGIGEQFF
TGTGCCAGCGGGACTAGCGGGATAGGGGAGCAGTTCTTC
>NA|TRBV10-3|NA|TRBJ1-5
CAVQTENQPQHF
TGTGCCGTCCAGACAGAAAATCAGCCCCAGCATTTT
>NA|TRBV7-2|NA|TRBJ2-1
CASSLFLRTTIPSNEQFF
TGTGCCAGCAGCTTATTTCTTAGGACTACAATCCCCTCCAATGAGCAGTTCTTC
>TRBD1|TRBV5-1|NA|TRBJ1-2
CASSLTSGGLGYTF
TGCGCCAGCAGCTTAACCTCAGGGGGCCTTGGCTACACCTTC
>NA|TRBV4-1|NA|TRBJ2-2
CASSQGNQGTGELFF
TGCGCCAGCAGCCAAGGCAATCAGGGAACCGGGGAGCTGTTTTTT
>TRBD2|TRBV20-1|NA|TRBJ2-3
CSASRLAGRDTQYF
TGCAGTGCTAGTCGACTAGCGGGAAGAGATACGCAGTATTTT
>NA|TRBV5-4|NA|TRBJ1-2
CASSLAGHNYGYTF
TGTGCCAGCAGCTTGGCAGGGCACAACTATGGCTACACCTTC
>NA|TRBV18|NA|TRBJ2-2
CASSPTGVNTGELFF
TGTGCCAGCTCACCCACCGGGGTGAACACCGGGGAGCTGTTTTTT
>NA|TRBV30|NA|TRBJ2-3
CAWSPNTRDTQYF
TGTGCCTGGAGCCCTAATACCCGGGATACGCAGTATTTT
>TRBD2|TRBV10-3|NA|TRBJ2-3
CAISEFIAGLTDTQYF
TGTGCCATCAGTGAGTTCATAGCGGGGCTCACAGATACGCAGTATTTT
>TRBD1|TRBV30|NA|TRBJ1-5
CAWSDREQPQHF
TGTGCCTGGAGCGACAGGGAACAGCCCCAGCATTTT
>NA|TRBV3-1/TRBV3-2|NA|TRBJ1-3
CASSQRVGNTIYF
TGTGCCAGCAGCCAACGGGTTGGAAACACCATATATTTT
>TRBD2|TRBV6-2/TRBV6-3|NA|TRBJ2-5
CASSRGTSGSETQYF
TGTGCCAGCAGCCGTGGGACTAGCGGGAGTGAGACCCAGTACTTC
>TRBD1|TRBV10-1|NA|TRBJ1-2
CASILRDRGRFDYGYTF
TGCGCCAGCATTCTCCGGGACAGGGGAAGGTTTGACTATGGCTACACCTTC
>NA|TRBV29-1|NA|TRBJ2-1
CSVLASSYNEQFF
TGCAGCGTCCTGGCCAGCTCCTACAATGAGCAGTTCTTC
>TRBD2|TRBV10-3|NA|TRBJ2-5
CAISERREGRETQYF
TGTGCCATCAGTGAACGGCGGGAGGGCCGGGAGACCCAGTACTTC
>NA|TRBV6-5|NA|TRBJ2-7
CASSRVSGGPYEQYF
TGTGCCAGCAGCCGCGTTAGCGGTGGACCCTACGAGCAGTACTTC
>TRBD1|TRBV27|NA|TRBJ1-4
CASSLGDRRNEKLFF
TGTGCCAGCAGTTTAGGGGACAGAAGAAATGAAAAACTGTTTTTT
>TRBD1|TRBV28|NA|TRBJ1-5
CASRSQGGGQPQHF
TGTGCCAGCAGATCACAGGGGGGCGGTCAGCCCCAGCATTTT
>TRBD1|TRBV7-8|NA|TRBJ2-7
CASSLGTGKAGQYF
TGTGCCAGCAGCTTAGGGACAGGGAAGGCAGGGCAGTACTTC
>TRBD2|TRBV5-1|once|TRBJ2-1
CASSPGLKGNEQFF
TGCGCCAGCAGCCCGGGACTAAAAGGCAATGAGCAGTTCTTC
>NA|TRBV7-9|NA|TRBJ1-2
CASSFSASPRYGYTF
TGTGCCAGCAGCTTTTCCGCGTCTCCCCGGTATGGCTACACCTTC
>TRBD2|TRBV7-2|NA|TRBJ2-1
CASSLLAGGSYNEQFF
TGTGCCAGCAGCTTACTAGCGGGAGGCTCGTACAATGAGCAGTTCTTC
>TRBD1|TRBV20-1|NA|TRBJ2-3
CSASTQGASDTQYF
TGCAGTGCTAGTACCCAGGGGGCCTCAGATACGCAGTATTTT
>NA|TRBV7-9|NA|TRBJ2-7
CASSLASAGSYEQYF
TGTGCCAGCAGCCTAGCTTCAGCGGGTTCCTACGAGCAGTACTTC
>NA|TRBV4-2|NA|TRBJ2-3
CASSQDVAPGGTDTQYF
TGTGCCAGCAGCCAAGATGTGGCCCCAGGCGGCACAGATACGCAGTATTTT
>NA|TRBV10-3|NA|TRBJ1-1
CAISESIPRDGNEAFF
TGTGCCATCAGTGAGTCGATACCCAGGGATGGGAACGAAGCTTTCTTT
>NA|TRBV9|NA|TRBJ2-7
CASSVAYGIPSYEQYF
TGTGCCAGCAGCGTAGCTTACGGGATTCCGTCCTACGAGCAGTACTTC
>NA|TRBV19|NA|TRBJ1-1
CATRKQVNTEAFF
TGTGCCACCAGAAAGCAGGTCAACACTGAAGCTTTCTTT
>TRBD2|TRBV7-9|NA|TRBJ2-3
CASSSPGGADTQYF
TGTGCCAGCAGCTCCCCGGGGGGGGCAGATACGCAGTATTTT
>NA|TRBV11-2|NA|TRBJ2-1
CASSLGHGVNNEQFF
TGTGCCAGCAGCTTAGGGCACGGGGTAAACAATGAGCAGTTCTTC
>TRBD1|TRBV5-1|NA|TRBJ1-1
CASSTRTGANTEAFF
TGCGCCAGCAGCACGAGGACAGGCGCGAACACTGAAGCTTTCTTT